The 9 T cell receptor beta chains presented below share a single source sample, sequenced in a study of T cells in Graves' hyperthyroidism and ophthalmopathy. RNA transcripts gave rise to amplified TCR beta CDR3 regions. The HTBI primer set drove a first-round RT-PCR of the TCR CDR3. TCRdb redid the calling of the multiplex PCR reads with MiXCR, one entry per CDR3 protein. The sample records fewer than 650,000 distinct CDR3 sequences, roughly 15% being singletons. Sequencing was performed on blood. Receptors originate from a woman in her 40s with Graves' hyperthyroidism.

The genes are TRBV7-2 and TRBJ1-5; TRBD1 agrees at 7 bases. Germline CDR1 reads SGHTA; CDR2 reads FQGNSA. The CDR3 totals 15 residues. The ends lost 5 bases at V and 0 bases at J; junction bases unmatched: 4. Here the CDR3 DNA reads TGTGCCAGCAGCCGGGACAGCTTTAGCAATCAGCCCCAGCATTTT. Residues: CASSRDSFSNQPQHF.

This clonotype was detected many times. The chain combines TRBV6-1 with TRBJ2-2, with D maybe TRBD2 (6 bases). Germline CDR1 and CDR2: MNHNS and SASEGT. This CDR3 has 14 residues. Trimming left V 7 bases short and J 5 bases short, with 14 bases between. The CDR3 region has the DNA TGTGCCAGCACCTTAAATCTAGCGACCGGGGAGCTGTTTTTT. It is translated as CASTLNLATGELFF.

There are a few counts of this clonotype. The J gene is TRBJ2-7, the V gene TRBV7-9; D is perhaps TRBD1 or TRBD2 (5 bases each). V lost 4 bases and J lost 6, with 13 bases in between. Germline CDR1 SEHNR, CDR2 FQNEAQ (reference sequence). The CDR3 has 13 amino acids. CDR3 in DNA: TGTGCCAGCAGCTCGGGACCAGGATCCGAGCAGTACTTC. This sequence encodes CASSSGPGSEQYF.

This clonotype was found once. The rearrangement joins TRBV29-1 to TRBJ2-3, with 7 positions matching TRBD2. The CDR3 sequence is 15 residues long. Unmatched junction bases numbered 10, after V lost 7 bases and J lost 0 bases. CDR1 SQVTM and CDR2 ANQGSEA come from the germline V gene. CDR3 amino acids: CSAIFAGASTDTQYF. In DNA form, the CDR3 reads TGCAGCGCCATTTTCGCGGGAGCTAGCACAGATACGCAGTATTTT.

This clonotype has ten or more counts. The rearrangement uses TRBV30 and TRBJ1-2, with TRBD1 as a possible D gene (5 bases). The CDR3 is 14 amino acids. V was cut by 2 bases and J by 6 bases, with 16 bases left in between. Per the germline V gene, CDR1 is GTSNPN and CDR2 is SVGIG (reference sequence). CDR3 region: CAWSTPGRGDGYTF. The CDR3 bases are TGTGCCTGGAGTACTCCGGGACGAGGGGATGGCTACACCTTC.

At least ten counts were recorded for this clonotype. In DNA, the CDR3 is TGCAGTGCCAGGGACTTGGGAGAGACCCAGTACTTC. Protein sequence: CSARDLGETQYF. The V call is TRBV20-1, the J call TRBJ2-5, with D maybe TRBD2 (6 bases). Trimming removed 6 bases at V and 4 bases at J, with 12 bases between. The V gene's germline CDR1 is DFQATT and CDR2 SNEGSKA (reference sequence). CDR3 length: 12 amino acids.

Ten or more counts support this clonotype. V and J are TRBV7-2 and TRBJ2-3; D not certain. V lost 5 bases and J 0 bases, leaving 9 bases between the germline ends. The length of the CDR3 is 14 residues. CDR1 and CDR2 from the germline V gene are SGHTA and FQGNSA. CDR3 sequence: CASSTYSSTDTQYF. CDR3 sequence (DNA): TGTGCCAGCAGCACCTATAGTAGCACAGATACGCAGTATTTT.

Concerning this clonotype: This may stem from a read error, because a much larger clone lies one nucleotide away. The chain is built from TRBV12-3 or TRBV12-4 and TRBJ1-2, with TRBD1 matching 7 bases. Germline trimming cut 3 bases from V and 4 bases from J; bases unmatched to any gene: 5. This CDR3 comprises 14 residues. CDR3 in amino acids: CASSLKRGPYGYTF. The CDR3 DNA sequence: TGTGCCAGCAGTTTGAAAAGGGGGCCCTATGGCTACACCTTC.

Turning to this clonotype: A single base separates this from a much larger clone, so it may be a read error. The V and J genes are TRBV6-2 or TRBV6-3 and TRBJ1-1; tentatively, D is TRBD1 (6 bases). The ends were cut back, 0 bases at V and 5 bases at J, with 10 bases in the middle. The length of the CDR3 is 14 residues. Germline-derived CDR1 and CDR2 are MNHEY and SVGEGT. This CDR3 is CASSYSDQGTEAFF. The CDR3 region has the DNA TGTGCCAGCAGTTACTCGGATCAGGGGACTGAAGCTTTCTTT.